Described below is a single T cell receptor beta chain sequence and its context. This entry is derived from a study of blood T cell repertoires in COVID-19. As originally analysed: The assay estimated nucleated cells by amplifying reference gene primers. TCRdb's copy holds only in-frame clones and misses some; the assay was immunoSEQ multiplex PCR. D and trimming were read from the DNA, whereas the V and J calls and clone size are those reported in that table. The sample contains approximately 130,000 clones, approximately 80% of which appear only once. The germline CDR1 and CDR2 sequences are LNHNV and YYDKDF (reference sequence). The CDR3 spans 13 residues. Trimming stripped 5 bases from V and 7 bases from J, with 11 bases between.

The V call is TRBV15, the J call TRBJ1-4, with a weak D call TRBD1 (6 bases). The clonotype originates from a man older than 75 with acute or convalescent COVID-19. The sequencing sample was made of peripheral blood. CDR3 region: CATSQGQTEKLFF. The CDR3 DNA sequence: TGTGCCACCAGCCAAGGACAGACTGAAAAACTGTTTTTT.